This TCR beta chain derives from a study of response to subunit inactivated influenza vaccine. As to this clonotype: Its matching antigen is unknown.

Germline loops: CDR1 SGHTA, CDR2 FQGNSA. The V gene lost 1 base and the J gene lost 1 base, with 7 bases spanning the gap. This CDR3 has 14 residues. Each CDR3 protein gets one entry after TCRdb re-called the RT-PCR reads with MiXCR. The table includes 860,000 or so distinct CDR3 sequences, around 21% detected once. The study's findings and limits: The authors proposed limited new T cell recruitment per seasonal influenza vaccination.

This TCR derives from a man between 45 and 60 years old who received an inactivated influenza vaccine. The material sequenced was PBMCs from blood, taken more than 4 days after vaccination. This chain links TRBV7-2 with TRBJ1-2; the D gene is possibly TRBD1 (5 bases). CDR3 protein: CASSLGGDNYGYTF. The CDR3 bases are TGTGCCAGCAGCTTAGGGGGGGATAACTATGGCTACACCTTC.